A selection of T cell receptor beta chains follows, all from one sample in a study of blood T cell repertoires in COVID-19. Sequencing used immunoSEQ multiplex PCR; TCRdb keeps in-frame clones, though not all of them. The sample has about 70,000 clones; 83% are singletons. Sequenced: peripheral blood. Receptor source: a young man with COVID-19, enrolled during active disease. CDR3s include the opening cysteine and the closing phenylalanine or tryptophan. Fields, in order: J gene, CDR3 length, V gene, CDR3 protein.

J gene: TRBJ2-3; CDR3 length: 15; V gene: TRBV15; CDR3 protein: CATSRFGQGLNTQYF
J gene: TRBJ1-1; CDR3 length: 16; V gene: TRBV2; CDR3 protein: CASRPGQGALNTEAFF
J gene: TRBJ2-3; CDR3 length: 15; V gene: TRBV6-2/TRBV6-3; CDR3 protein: CASSDRGKGTDTQYF
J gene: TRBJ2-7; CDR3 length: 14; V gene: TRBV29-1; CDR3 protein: CSVLRAAGGYEQYF
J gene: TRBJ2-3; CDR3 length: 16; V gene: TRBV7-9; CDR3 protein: CASSTLSGPASDTQYF
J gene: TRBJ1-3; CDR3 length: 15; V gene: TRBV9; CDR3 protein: CASSVEGASGNTIYF
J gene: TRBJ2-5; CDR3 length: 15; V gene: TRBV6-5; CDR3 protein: CASSYSFSSQETQYF
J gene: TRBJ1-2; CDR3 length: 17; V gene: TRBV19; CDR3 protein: CASTQAGTGERGYGYTF
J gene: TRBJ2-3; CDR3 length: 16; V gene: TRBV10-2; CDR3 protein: CASSVSGQDHADTQYF
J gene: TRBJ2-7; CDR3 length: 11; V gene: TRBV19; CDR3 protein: CASSNKYEQYF
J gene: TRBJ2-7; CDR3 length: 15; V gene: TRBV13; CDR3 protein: CASSSPGTGHYEQYF
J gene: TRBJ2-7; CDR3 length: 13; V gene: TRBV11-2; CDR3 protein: CASGRDRVLEQYF
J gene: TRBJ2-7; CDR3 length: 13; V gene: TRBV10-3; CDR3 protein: CAIRGDSSYEQYF
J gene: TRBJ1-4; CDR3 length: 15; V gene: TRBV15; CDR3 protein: CATSRDPGEGEKLFF
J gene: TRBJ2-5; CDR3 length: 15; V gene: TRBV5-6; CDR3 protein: CASSFGLAGGETQYF
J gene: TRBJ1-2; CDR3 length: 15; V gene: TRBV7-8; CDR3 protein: CASSLAGTAFYGYTF
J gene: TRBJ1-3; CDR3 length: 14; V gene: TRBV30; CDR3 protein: CALSQGASANTIYF
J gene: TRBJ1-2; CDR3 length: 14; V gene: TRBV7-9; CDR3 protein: CASSEGDRGLGYTF
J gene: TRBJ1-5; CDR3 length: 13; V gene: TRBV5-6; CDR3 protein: CASSSGTSQPQHF
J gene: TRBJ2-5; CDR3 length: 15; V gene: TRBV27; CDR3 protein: CASSSPAGSGETQYF
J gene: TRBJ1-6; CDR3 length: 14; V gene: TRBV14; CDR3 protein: CASSQAHRSSPLHF
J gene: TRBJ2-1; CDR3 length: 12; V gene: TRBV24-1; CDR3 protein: CATAGGYNEQFF
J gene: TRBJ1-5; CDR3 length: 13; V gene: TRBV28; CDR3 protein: CASSSTGNQPQHF
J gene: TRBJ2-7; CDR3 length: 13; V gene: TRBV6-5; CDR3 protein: CASSTGRAYEQYF
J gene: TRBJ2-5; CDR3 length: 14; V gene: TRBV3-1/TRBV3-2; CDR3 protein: CASSQGLAKETQYF
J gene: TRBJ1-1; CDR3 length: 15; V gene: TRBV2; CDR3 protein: CASRGWGGGNTEAFF
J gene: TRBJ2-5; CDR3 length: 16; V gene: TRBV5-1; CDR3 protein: CASSFLDRGTGETQYF
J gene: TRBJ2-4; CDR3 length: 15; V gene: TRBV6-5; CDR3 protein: CASGTRGRRENIQYF
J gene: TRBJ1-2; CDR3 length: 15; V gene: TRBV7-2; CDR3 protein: CASSLVGQGIDGYTF
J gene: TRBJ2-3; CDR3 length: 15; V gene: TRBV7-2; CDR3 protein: CASSSRQGFTDTQYF
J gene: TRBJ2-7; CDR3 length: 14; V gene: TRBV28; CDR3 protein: CASGTGTSRNEQYF
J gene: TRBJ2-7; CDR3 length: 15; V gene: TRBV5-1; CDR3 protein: CASSLVGALQYEQYF
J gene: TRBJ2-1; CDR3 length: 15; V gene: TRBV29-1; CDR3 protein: CSVTLLSGRRHEQFF
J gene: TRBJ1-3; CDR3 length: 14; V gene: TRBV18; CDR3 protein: CASSSGQAGNTIYF
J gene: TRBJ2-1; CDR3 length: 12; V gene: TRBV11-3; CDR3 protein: CASSFRTGEQFF
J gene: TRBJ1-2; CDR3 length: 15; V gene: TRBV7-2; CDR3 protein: CASSLGPGNDYGYTF
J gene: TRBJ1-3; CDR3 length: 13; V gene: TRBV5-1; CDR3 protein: CASSRGVGNTIYF
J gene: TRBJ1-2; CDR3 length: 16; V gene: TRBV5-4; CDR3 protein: CASSFGTDTTLYGYTF
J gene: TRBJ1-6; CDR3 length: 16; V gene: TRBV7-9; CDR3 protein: CASSLAVEQGELPLHF
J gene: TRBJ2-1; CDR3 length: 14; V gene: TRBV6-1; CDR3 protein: CASSEGSAYNEQFF
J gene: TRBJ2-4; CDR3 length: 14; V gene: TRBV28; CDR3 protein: CASSSGGAKNIQYF
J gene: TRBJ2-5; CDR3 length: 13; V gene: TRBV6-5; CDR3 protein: CASSYVQGRTQYF
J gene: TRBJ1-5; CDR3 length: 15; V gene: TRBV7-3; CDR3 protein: CASSLGAGAGQPQHF
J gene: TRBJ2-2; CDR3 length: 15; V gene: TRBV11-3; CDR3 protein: CASSSRGGAPGELFF
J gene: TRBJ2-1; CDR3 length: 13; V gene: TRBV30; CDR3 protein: CAWSEQVYNEQFF
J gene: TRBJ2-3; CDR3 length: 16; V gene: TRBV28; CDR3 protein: CASSLNLRGGGDTQYF
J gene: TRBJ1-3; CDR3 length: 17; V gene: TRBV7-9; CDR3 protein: CASSLAPGGPSGNTIYF
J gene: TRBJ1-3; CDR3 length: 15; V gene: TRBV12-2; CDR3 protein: CASRPGTGPRNTIYF
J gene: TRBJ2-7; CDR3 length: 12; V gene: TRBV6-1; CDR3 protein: CASSDGIYEQYF
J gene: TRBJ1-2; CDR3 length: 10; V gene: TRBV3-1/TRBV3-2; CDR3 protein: CASGDWGYTF
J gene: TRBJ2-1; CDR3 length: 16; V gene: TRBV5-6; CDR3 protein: CASSLLRQGSYNEQFF
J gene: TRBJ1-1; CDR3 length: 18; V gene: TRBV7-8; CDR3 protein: CASSLAHSGGRWGTEAFF
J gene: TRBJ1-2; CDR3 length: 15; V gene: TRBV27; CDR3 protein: CASSFSGLSPYGYTF